The 27 T cell receptor beta chains below come from one sample, sequenced in a study of T-cell memory formation after mild COVID-19 (dated by TCRdb to about 2021). The library was made by 5' RACE. Instrument used: Illumina NovaSeq 6000. The public reads were quality trimmed at Q25 with fastp and then assembled into clones with MiXCR by TCRdb, keeping productive beta chains. Identical CDR3 proteins give one entry, which carries the most common genes and DNA. This sample is represented by about 260,000 distinct CDR3 sequences; 16% of them were singletons. The ten largest clones represent around 20% of the sample. Sequencing was done on a sample of PBMCs or a T cell subset sorted from them (not recorded which). These receptors came from a man younger than 35 who had mild COVID-19 (a few samples of this study predate the infection). The sample titles of this study are shuffled in the database, so cell type and time point are left out; the donor was told from shared clones.

V is TRBV7-9 and J is TRBJ1-5; a possible D gene is TRBD1 (6 bases). With 5 bases removed from V and 1 base from J, the gap between germline ends came to 15 bases. Germline lookup yields CDR1 SEHNR and CDR2 FQNEAQ (reference sequence). The CDR3 is 16 residues long. DNA of the CDR3: TGTGCCAGCAGCGCCTACAGGGCGGGAAGCAATCAGCCCCAGCATTTT. It encodes CASSAYRAGSNQPQHF.

This clonotype occurred many times. The rearrangement joins TRBV3-1 to TRBJ2-2, with TRBD1 identical over 8 bases. This CDR3 spans 15 amino acids. Losses at the gene ends were 4 bases for V and 5 bases for J; bases not matched to a gene: 6. Germline CDR1 is LGHDT and CDR2 is YNNKEL (reference sequence). CDR3 sequence (DNA): TGTGCCAGCAGCCCCAGGGGGCCAGGGACCGGGGAGCTGTTTTTT. Protein: CASSPRGPGTGELFF.

The chain has TRBV20-1 and TRBJ2-3; the D gene could be TRBD1 or TRBD2 (5 bases each). In germline, CDR1 is DFQATT, CDR2 SNEGSKA (reference sequence). There are 16 residues in the CDR3. Deletions cut 5 bases from V and 0 bases from J, with 18 bases between. CDR3 residues: CSARTIAWGSTDTQYF. The CDR3 bases are TGCAGTGCTCGCACCATTGCGTGGGGGAGCACAGATACGCAGTATTTT.

There are a few counts of this clonotype. The chain combines TRBV7-3 with TRBJ2-6; no reliable D call. From germline, CDR1 is SGHTA and CDR2 FQGTGA. Trimming shortened V by 5 bases and J by 8 bases, and 16 bases separated the two germline ends. The CDR3 extends over 15 amino acids. The CDR3 DNA reads TGTGCCAGCAGCCGTGCCGGCGGTTATTCCAACGTCCTGACTTTC. Encoded protein: CASSRAGGYSNVLTF.

This clonotype has a handful of counts. The chain has TRBV6-5 and TRBJ1-3, with D tentatively TRBD1 (5 bases). The CDR3 length is 16 residues. V gave up 8 bases and J gave up 0 bases, with 17 bases separating them. Germline loops: CDR1 MNHEY, CDR2 SVGAGI. CDR3 sequence: CASAPLPGSSGNTIYF. The DNA of the CDR3 is TGTGCCAGCGCCCCCCTCCCAGGGTCCTCTGGAAACACCATATATTTT.

This clonotype has just a few counts. V gene TRBV5-1 combines with J gene TRBJ2-7; TRBD1 aligns across 7 bases. The V segment lost 1 base and the J segment 3 bases; nucleotides outside the gene matches: 7. CDR1 SGHRS and CDR2 YFSETQ come from the germline V gene. The CDR3 has 15 amino acids. CDR3 amino acids: CASSLTGTDLYEQYV. CDR3 sequence (DNA): TGCGCCAGCAGCTTGACCGGGACAGACCTCTACGAGCAGTACGTC.

V is TRBV21-1 and J is TRBJ2-5; TRBD1, as called in the table, went unchecked against the DNA. TRBV21-1 is flagged as a pseudogene. The CDR3 extends over 15 amino acids. The CDR3 loop is CASRPLDRGQETQYF. CDR3 coding DNA: TGTGCCAGCAGACCCCTCGACAGGGGCCAAGAGACCCAGTACTTC.

The rearrangement joins TRBV28 to TRBJ1-1; tentatively, D is TRBD1 (5 bases). In germline, CDR1 is MDHEN, CDR2 SYDVKM. V gave up 1 base and J gave up 4 bases, with 10 bases separating them. There are 14 residues in the CDR3. CDR3 sequence reads: CASSLSRGVTEAFF. CDR3 sequence (DNA): TGTGCCAGCAGTTTATCCCGGGGGGTCACTGAAGCTTTCTTT.

V is TRBV19 and J is TRBJ2-7; TRBD1 is a possible D gene (5 bases). Germline V gene lookup returns CDR1 LNHDA and CDR2 SQIVND (reference sequence). The CDR3 is 14 residues long. V was clipped by 10 bases and J by 2 bases, with 18 bases between them. The CDR3 nucleotides read TGTGCCACCCCCCGACAGCTGAAGACCTACGAGCAGTACGTC. Translated: CATPRQLKTYEQYV.

The chain recombines TRBV29-1 with TRBJ2-5, with D possibly being TRBD1 (5 bases). Trimming removed 2 bases from V and 1 base from J, with 8 bases in between. The CDR3 covers 13 residues. The germline gives CDR1 SQVTM, CDR2 ANQGSEA. In nucleotides, the CDR3 is TGCAGCGTTGAAAAGGGGTTCCAAGAGACCCAGTACTTC. Translation: CSVEKGFQETQYF.

The chain combines TRBV7-2 with TRBJ2-3, with D perhaps TRBD1 or TRBD2 (5 bases each). The CDR3 is made up of 14 amino acids. The germline V and J ends were trimmed by 6 bases and 4 bases, with 14 bases remaining between them. Looked up from germline, CDR1 is SGHTA and CDR2 is FQGNSA. Written as DNA, the CDR3 is TGTGCCAGCAGTGCCCAATTGGGACCAGATACGCAGTATTTT. This gives the protein CASSAQLGPDTQYF.

A few counts support this clonotype. The chain carries TRBV15 and TRBJ2-1; D ambiguous. The V gene lost 1 base and the J gene lost 3 bases, with 10 bases spanning the gap. Germline CDR1 is LNHNV and CDR2 is YYDKDF (reference sequence). The CDR3 is 15 amino acids. The DNA for the CDR3 is TGTGCCACCAGCAGAGGAACCACCTTCTACAATGAGCAGTTCTTC. It specifies CATSRGTTFYNEQFF.

The rearrangement links TRBV4-1 to TRBJ2-5; the D is unclear. Germline V lookup: CDR1 MGHRA, CDR2 YSYEKL. CDR3 length equals 16 residues. Trimming took 2 bases from V and 1 from J, leaving 14 bases between them. CDR3 loop: CASSQPFAGFQETQYF. CDR3 bases: TGCGCCAGCAGCCAACCCTTTGCCGGGTTCCAAGAGACCCAGTACTTC.

The chain couples TRBV12-3 or TRBV12-4 to TRBJ1-1; possible D gene TRBD1, 6 bases. V dropped 6 bases and J dropped 2 bases, with 10 bases sitting between them. This CDR3 is built from 13 residues. In DNA form, the CDR3 reads TGTGCCAGCAGGCGGACAGCAAACACTGAAGCTTTCTTT. It is translated as CASRRTANTEAFF.

This clonotype showed up just a few times. V usage is TRBV5-6 and J usage is TRBJ2-3; 8 nucleotides agree with TRBD2. With V trimmed by 0 bases and J by 1 base, 4 bases remained unmatched. The germline V gene has CDR1 SGHDT and CDR2 YYEEEE. This CDR3 comprises 16 residues. DNA for the CDR3: TGTGCCAGCAGCTTGGAGCGGGGGCACCGCACAGATACGCAGTATTTT. Residues: CASSLERGHRTDTQYF.

This clonotype came up a few times. V is TRBV7-9 and J is TRBJ1-4, with a tentative D call TRBD1 (5 bases). Trimming took off 2 bases at V and 3 bases at J, with 16 bases between the two ends. Germline assignment: CDR1 SEHNR and CDR2 FQNEAQ (reference sequence). This CDR3 region has 17 residues. CDR3 residues: CASSLQGSKVPNEKLFF. CDR3 coding DNA: TGTGCCAGCAGCTTACAGGGTTCGAAGGTTCCTAATGAAAAACTGTTTTTT.

The chain employs TRBV7-6 and TRBJ2-1; D might be TRBD2 (6 bases). Germline V gives CDR1 SGHVS, CDR2 FNYEAQ. Between the trimmed V and J ends, which lost 6 bases and 0 bases, there was a span of 15 bases. The CDR3 consists of 16 residues. As DNA, the CDR3 is TGTGCCAGCAGTTCTTACCTCGGGAGCTCCTACAATGAGCAGTTCTTC. Its translation is CASSSYLGSSYNEQFF.

This clonotype has more than one count but fewer than ten. The chain couples TRBV7-3 to TRBJ1-2; the D gene is possibly TRBD1 (5 bases). Looked up from germline, CDR1 is SGHTA and CDR2 is FQGTGA. V dropped 9 bases and J dropped 4 bases, with 18 bases sitting between them. This CDR3 is 14 amino acids long. The CDR3 protein is CASSTDPTLYGYTF. As DNA, the CDR3 is TGTGCCAGTTCGACAGACCCCACCCTCTATGGCTACACCTTC.

The V and J genes are TRBV12-3 or TRBV12-4 and TRBJ2-3; no definite D call. This CDR3 has 12 amino acids. Trimming left V 7 bases short and J 12 bases short, with 17 bases between. The CDR3 reads CASTLRSVLQYF. In DNA, the CDR3 is TGTGCCAGCACCCTTCGGTCGGTTTTACAGTATTTT.

This clonotype was seen more than once but under ten times. The chain combines TRBV5-1 with TRBJ2-1; D not certain. This CDR3 is 11 amino acids long. Looked up from germline, CDR1 is SGHRS and CDR2 is YFSETQ. Trimming removed 1 base at V and 8 bases at J, with 4 bases between. CDR3 DNA sequence: TGCGCCAGCAGCTTGTCAGATGAGCAGTTCTTC. This codes for CASSLSDEQFF.

The chain joins TRBV6-5 to TRBJ2-2; D call uncertain. V lost 2 bases to trimming and J lost 1 base, with 8 bases between them. CDR3 length: 15 amino acids. Looked up from germline, CDR1 is MNHEY and CDR2 is SVGAGI. CDR3 amino acids: CASSYRPENTGELFF. The DNA of the CDR3 is TGTGCCAGCAGTTACCGACCCGAGAACACCGGGGAGCTGTTTTTT.

The genes are TRBV20-1 and TRBJ2-7; D gene unclear. Germline loops: CDR1 DFQATT, CDR2 SNEGSKA (reference sequence). This CDR3 is 13 amino acids long. The V end was cut by 8 bases, the J end by 1 base, with 15 bases between. CDR3 DNA sequence: TGCAGTTCTACGCTCGGGCGTTCCTACGAGCAGTACTTC. Encoded protein: CSSTLGRSYEQYF.

This clonotype has a count of ten or more. V and J are TRBV5-1 and TRBJ2-7; D is unresolved. V shed 0 bases and J shed 2 bases, with 12 bases lying between them. The CDR3 loop spans 15 amino acids. Germline CDR1 SGHRS, CDR2 YFSETQ. Here the CDR3 reads CASSLAATNAYEQYF. CDR3 DNA sequence: TGCGCCAGCAGCTTGGCCGCGACGAATGCCTACGAGCAGTACTTC.

This clonotype has ten or more counts. The chain employs TRBV10-3 and TRBJ2-5; D gene unclear. Per the germline V gene, CDR1 is ENHRY and CDR2 is SYGVKD. V was cut by 1 base and J by 5 bases, with 17 bases left in between. The CDR3 sequence is 16 residues long. In nucleotides, the CDR3 is TGTGCCATCAGTGAGTACGGACGGAGCCCCCAGGAGACCCAGTACTTC. Encoded protein: CAISEYGRSPQETQYF.

V gene TRBV9 combines with J gene TRBJ2-1, with TRBD2 as a possible D gene (5 bases). The CDR3 runs to 14 residues. Per the germline V gene, CDR1 is SGDLS and CDR2 is YYNGEE. V was cut by 0 bases and J by 4 bases, with 8 bases left in between. In DNA, the CDR3 is TGTGCCAGCAGCGTAGGTCGGGGATACAATGAGCAGTTCTTC. It is translated as CASSVGRGYNEQFF.

This chain links TRBV6-2 or TRBV6-3 with TRBJ2-7; D may be TRBD1 (6 bases). This CDR3 has 14 amino acids. Germline lookup yields CDR1 MNHEY and CDR2 SVGEGT. Trimming stripped 1 base from V and 4 bases from J, with 11 bases between. CDR3 protein: CASSYLGARYEQYF. The CDR3 DNA reads as TGTGCCAGCAGTTACTTGGGGGCGCGTTACGAGCAGTACTTC.

This clonotype was observed at least ten times. The CDR3: CAISGTSGAGANVLTF. CDR3 DNA: TGTGCCATCAGCGGGACTAGCGGGGCTGGGGCCAACGTCCTGACTTTC. The gene calls are TRBV10-3 and TRBJ2-6; 13 positions match TRBD2. Germline CDR1 is ENHRY and CDR2 is SYGVKD. This CDR3 is built from 16 residues. Trimming at V came to 6 bases and at J to 2 bases, leaving 1 base not matched to a gene.